This TCR beta chain originates from a study of T cells in Graves' hyperthyroidism and ophthalmopathy. General study results and limits: Among thyroid clonotypes expanded above 0.001, most also appeared in blood. In the analysis, a 13 V-J model separated ophthalmopathy from stable hyperthyroidism.

Germline CDR1 SQVTM, CDR2 ANQGSEA. CDR3 length equals 10 residues. Trimming cost V 6 bases and J 6 bases, with 9 bases left between them. Comments on this clonotype: Its specificity is not known.

Amplified TCR beta CDR3 regions derived from RNA transcripts. During a first-round RT-PCR of the TCR CDR3, the HTBI primer set was used. TCRdb used MiXCR to reprocess the multiplex PCR reads, holding one entry per CDR3 protein. This sample has hundreds of thousands of distinct CDR3 sequences; 45% occur once, and the top ten carry about 7.7%. Exclusion of a patient resulted from uncontrolled infection, other autoimmune disease, pregnancy or lactation. Diagnosing involved the use of clinical symptoms, serum thyroxine and TRAb, thyroid ultrasound and orbital computed tomography. The sequenced sample was peripheral blood or thyroid tissue (not recorded which). The clonotype was recovered from an adult man with Graves' disease, either hyperthyroidism or ophthalmopathy (not recorded which). The rearrangement uses TRBV29-1 and TRBJ2-7; tentative D call: TRBD1 (6 bases). CDR3 sequence reads: CSVGQFEQYF. The CDR3 bases are TGCAGCGTGGGACAATTCGAGCAGTACTTC.